This T cell receptor beta chain was found in a study of monozygotic twins with inflammatory bowel disease. General study results and limits: No single strong signal or clonotype associated with IBD was supported.

RNA in its total form was extracted from whole blood, and T cells were not sorted. Germline lookup yields CDR1 LNHDA and CDR2 SQIVND (reference sequence). The CDR3 runs 15 residues. As to this clonotype: As yet, its antigen is unknown.

Researchers generated cDNA in eight separate reactions per sample. Template switching added UMIs carrying a 6-nucleotide sample barcode. From the 5' RACE reads, TCRdb lists one entry per CDR3 protein and no DNA. Recorded for this sample: approximately 160,000 distinct CDR3 sequences. The J gene is TRBJ2-4, the V gene TRBV19; TCRdb designates TRBD1, a call that cannot be tested without DNA. The sample consisted of blood. This receptor was taken from a human donor with ulcerative colitis or Crohn's disease, or a healthy co-twin of an affected twin (not recorded which). CDR3 region: CASSSTTGVVGIQYF.